This T cell receptor beta chain originates from a study of graft-versus-host responses after intestinal transplantation. At the level of the study: Transplants given to recipients were multivisceral, liver-intestinal, or isolated intestinal.

TCRdb's copy holds only in-frame clones and misses some; the assay was immunoSEQ multiplex PCR. The repertoire has 100,000 to 110,000 clones, about 90% of them found once; the top ten carry roughly 0.97%. For this clone: Antigen unknown.

Findings and caveats of the study: With peak circulating GvH clone levels came an association with early post-transplant HvG declines. Recipient marrow harbored GvH clones, some of which surfaced first in ileum or blood. Where graft-donor T cell macrochimerism was present, patients had high graft-versus-host to host-versus-graft clonal ratios in allografts.

The CDR3 loop spans 15 amino acids. CDR1 MNHNS and CDR2 SASEGT come from the germline V gene. The ends lost 7 bases at V and 4 bases at J; junction bases unmatched: 7. The sequence came from a human donor who was the organ donor for an intestinal transplant. The source was unstimulated CD4+ T cells sorted from spleen or lymph node cells, collected before transplant. The V gene is TRBV6-1, the J gene TRBJ2-2; 9 nucleotides align to TRBD1. The CDR3 here is CASTGDRVITGELFF. The CDR3 DNA reads TGTGCCAGCACCGGGGACAGGGTTATCACCGGGGAGCTGTTTTTT.